The 20 T cell receptor beta chains in this list originate from one sample, sequenced in a study of OX40 agonist ivuxolimab in advanced cancers. Measured with immunoSEQ multiplex PCR; TCRdb has only the in-frame clones, and not every one. This sample yields about 22,000 clones, of which about 83% are seen a single time; more than 50% belongs to the top ten. The specimen comprised CD4+ or CD8+ T cells sorted from blood, sampled in a trial of the OX40 agonist ivuxolimab. These receptor sequences come from an adult with an advanced solid tumor such as melanoma, head and neck, liver or kidney cancer.

The rearrangement links TRBV5-6 to TRBJ2-7, with unresolved D. V was cut by 2 bases and J by 6 bases, with 9 bases left in between. This CDR3 spans 12 amino acids. CDR1 and CDR2 (germline): SGHDT, YYEEEE. As DNA, the CDR3 is TGTGCCAGCAGCTTTGGGGTTAGCGAGCAGTACTTC. It specifies CASSFGVSEQYF.

J is TRBJ2-7 and V is TRBV4-1, with D perhaps TRBD1 (6 bases). Germline assignment: CDR1 MGHRA and CDR2 YSYEKL. V lost 4 bases, J lost 4 bases, and 17 bases lay in between. The CDR3 runs to 15 residues. The CDR3 is CASSLDRNSEYEQYF. The CDR3 nucleotides read TGCGCCAGCAGCCTCGACAGGAATTCCGAATACGAGCAGTACTTC.

The rearrangement uses TRBV5-4 and TRBJ1-3; no clear D. CDR3 length: 14 amino acids. V was shortened by 0 bases and J by 0 bases, with 4 bases between the two germline ends. The V gene's germline CDR1 is SGHNT and CDR2 YYREEE (reference sequence). CDR3 residues: CASSLDNSGNTIYF. CDR3 DNA: TGTGCCAGCAGCTTGGACAACTCTGGAAACACCATATATTTT.

The chain combines TRBV5-8 with TRBJ1-5; 8 bases map to TRBD1. The germline gives CDR1 SGHTS, CDR2 YDEGEE. V was pared by 4 bases and J by 0 bases, with 9 bases of the junction left unmatched. This CDR3 has 17 residues. The CDR3 loop reads CASSPGTGSYSNQPQHF. DNA of the CDR3: TGTGCCAGCAGCCCAGGGACAGGTTCTTATAGCAATCAGCCCCAGCATTTT.

The chain's CDR3 is CASSHGGTGLDTQYF. The CDR3 DNA is TGTGCCAGCAGCCACGGGGGGACAGGGTTAGATACGCAGTATTTT. V usage is TRBV28 and J usage is TRBJ2-3; 9 nucleotides line up with TRBD1. The CDR3 consists of 15 residues. Germline lookup yields CDR1 MDHEN and CDR2 SYDVKM. J lost 5 bases, V lost 6 bases, and 9 bases had no gene match.

The rearrangement links TRBV29-1 to TRBJ2-1; weak D call: TRBD1 (5 bases). Per the germline V gene, CDR1 is SQVTM and CDR2 is ANQGSEA. Trimming stripped 4 bases from V and 4 bases from J, with 14 bases between. CDR3 length equals 14 residues. This CDR3 is CSVAGHLLYNEQFF. In DNA, the CDR3 is TGCAGCGTTGCAGGACACCTACTGTACAATGAGCAGTTCTTC.

This sequence joins TRBV25-1 and TRBJ1-2; possible D gene TRBD1, 5 bases. The germline V gene encodes CDR1 MGHDK and CDR2 SYGVNS. This CDR3 contains 17 residues. V lost 9 bases to trimming and J lost 4 bases, with 27 bases between them. The CDR3 DNA reads TGTGCCAGATTCCCGTGCCAAACAGGTGACAGAGGCTATGGCTACACCTTC. Translated, it gives CARFPCQTGDRGYGYTF.

The chain combines TRBV19 with TRBJ1-5, with D perhaps matching TRBD1 (6 bases). The length of the CDR3 is 14 residues. The germline V and J ends were trimmed by 6 bases and 5 bases, with 14 bases remaining between them. Germline lookup yields CDR1 LNHDA and CDR2 SQIVND (reference sequence). The CDR3 spells CASSPRGPYQPQHF. The CDR3 nucleotides read TGTGCCAGTAGCCCCAGGGGACCCTATCAGCCCCAGCATTTT.

The gene calls are TRBV19 and TRBJ2-1; 7 bases map to TRBD1. Trimming took 4 bases from V and 3 from J; bases not matched to a gene: 9. The CDR3 totals 16 residues. Germline values: CDR1 LNHDA, CDR2 SQIVND (reference sequence). The CDR3 bases are TGTGCCAGTAGTAGCCCCGGGGACAGCTTCTACAATGAGCAGTTCTTC. Its translation: CASSSPGDSFYNEQFF. Based on the CDR3 plus reference TRBV19 and TRBJ2-1, the full variable domain is DGGITQSPKYLFRKEGQNVTLSCEQNLNHDAMYWYRQDPGQGLRLIYYSQIVNDFQKGDIAEGYSVSREKKESFPLTVTSAQKNPTAFYLCASSSPGDSFYNEQFFGPGTRLTVL.

In this sample, this clone is medium-sized. V is TRBV28 and J is TRBJ2-5, with TRBD2 matching 9 bases. The CDR3 contains 17 residues. The V and J ends lost 2 bases and 0 bases, in that order; junction bases with no gene match: 7. Germline lookup yields CDR1 MDHEN and CDR2 SYDVKM. The CDR3 region has the DNA TGTGCCAGCAGTTTAGAGGCGGGGGGGTCGTACCAAGAGACCCAGTACTTC. It encodes CASSLEAGGSYQETQYF.

This clone was picked up one time. The chain combines TRBV5-5 with TRBJ1-1, with a weak D call TRBD1 (5 bases). CDR3 length: 14 residues. CDR1 SGHKS and CDR2 YYEKEE come from the germline V gene (reference sequence). Trimming took 0 bases from V and 5 from J, leaving 11 bases between them. As DNA, the CDR3 is TGTGCCAGCAGCTTGGGACAGTTGACTACTGAAGCTTTCTTT. It translates to CASSLGQLTTEAFF.

The table lists this clone with a count of one. The V gene is TRBV6-5, the J gene TRBJ2-7; D tentatively fits TRBD1 or TRBD2 (6 bases each). Germline V CDR1 and CDR2: MNHEY, SVGAGI. CDR3 size: 15 residues. V was pared by 6 bases and J by 1 base, with 16 bases between. The CDR3 region is CASSPSWRGSYEQYF. The CDR3 DNA reads as TGTGCCAGCAGCCCCTCCTGGAGGGGGTCCTACGAGCAGTACTTC.

Of note for this clone: At one end the junction does not follow the germline gene, possibly because of a read error. The same CDR3 can be traced to other DNA sequences in this sample. The CDR3 protein is CASSQTSRDPPTEQYF. As DNA, the CDR3 is TGCGCCAGCAGCCAGACGAGCCGGGACCCACCTACCGAGCAGTACTTT. The chain couples TRBV4-1 to TRBJ2-7; D is tentatively TRBD1 or TRBD2 (5 bases each). CDR1 is MGHRA, CDR2 YSYEKL, per germline. This CDR3 has 16 amino acids.

Here the CDR3 DNA reads TGTGCCAGCGGTAAGGTGAACACTGAAGCTTTCTTT. This translates into CASGKVNTEAFF. The chain is built from TRBV27 and TRBJ1-1; no firm D call. CDR3 length: 12 residues. Germline CDR1 MNHEY, CDR2 SMNVEV (reference sequence). V was pared by 8 bases and J by 0 bases, with 7 bases between.

V gene TRBV7-9 combines with J gene TRBJ1-5; D not certain. Germline V gene data show CDR1 as SEHNR and CDR2 as FQNEAQ (reference sequence). V lost 1 base and J lost 0, with 4 bases in between. CDR3 length: 14 residues. CDR3 sequence (DNA): TGTGCCAGCAGCTTAGAAGGTAGCAATCAGCCCCAGCATTTT. It yields the protein CASSLEGSNQPQHF.

CDR3 in DNA: TGTGCCAGCAGCCCTCACGTGGGCTATGGCTACACCTTC. Translated, it gives CASSPHVGYGYTF. The V call is TRBV7-9, the J call TRBJ1-2; no firm D call. The V gene lost 5 bases and the J gene lost 4 bases, with 11 bases spanning the gap. The CDR3 sequence is 13 residues long. Per germline, CDR1 SEHNR and CDR2 FQNEAQ (reference sequence).

This clone was seen once. V gene TRBV28 combines with J gene TRBJ2-3; 10 bases map to TRBD1. J lost 4 bases, V lost 6 bases, and 4 bases had no gene match. This CDR3 has 14 residues. CDR1 and CDR2 from the germline V gene are MDHEN and SYDVKM. For the CDR3, the DNA is TGTGCCAGCAGCCTGACAGGGGGCGCAGATACGCAGTATTTT. It yields the protein CASSLTGGADTQYF.

The chain links TRBV10-3 to TRBJ1-1; unclear D gene. The CDR3 has 13 residues. Trimming stripped 4 bases from V and 1 base from J, with 7 bases between. Germline assignment: CDR1 ENHRY and CDR2 SYGVKD. CDR3 region: CAISGPQNTEAFF. The CDR3, as DNA: TGTGCCATCAGTGGCCCTCAGAACACTGAAGCTTTCTTT.

This sequence joins TRBV4-1 and TRBJ2-7, with TRBD1 matching 9 bases. Germline-derived CDR1 and CDR2 are MGHRA and YSYEKL. The V segment lost 1 base and the J segment 2 bases; nucleotides outside the gene matches: 6. The CDR3 covers 16 residues. CDR3 DNA sequence: TGCGCCAGCAGCCAAGCCCGGACAGGGGTAACCTACGAGCAGTACTTC. Its protein product is CASSQARTGVTYEQYF.

The chain combines TRBV9 with TRBJ2-5, with 9 bases identical to TRBD2. Germline CDR1 reads SGDLS; CDR2 reads YYNGEE. This CDR3 is 16 amino acids long. The V segment lost 0 bases and the J segment 2 bases; nucleotides outside the gene matches: 5. For the CDR3, the DNA is TGTGCCAGCAGCGTAGGAGGACTAGCGCCTCAAGAGACCCAGTACTTC. Protein sequence: CASSVGGLAPQETQYF.